These 3 T cell receptor beta chains were sequenced from one sample in a study of T cell responses to AZD1222 COVID-19 vaccine. The method was immunoSEQ multiplex PCR; TCRdb's version includes in-frame clones alone and lacks a portion of them. The sample carries some 100,000 clones, 80% to 90% recorded once. The sequenced sample was peripheral blood, obtained on day 0 of AZD1222 vaccination. Receptor source: an adult in good health.

This clone appeared a single time. V and J are TRBV5-6 and TRBJ1-1; tentative D call: TRBD1 (6 bases). CDR1 is SGHDT, CDR2 YYEEEE, per germline. The V gene lost 0 bases and the J gene lost 7 bases, with 13 bases spanning the gap. This CDR3 is built from 14 residues. The CDR3 DNA reads as TGTGCCAGCAGCTTGGGTTGGGGGGCGAATGAAGCTTTCTTT. This translates into CASSLGWGANEAFF. Full variable domain (remainder filled in from reference TRBV5-6 and TRBJ1-1): DAGVTQSPTHLIKTRGQQVTLRCSPKSGHDTVSWYQQALGQGPQFIFQYYEEEERQRGNFPDRFSGHQFPNYSSELNVNALLLGDSALYLCASSLGWGANEAFFGQGTRLTVV.

The CDR3 nucleotides read TGTGCCAGCAGCCTCCGCTCCCCGTATGGCTACACCTTC. Protein sequence: CASSLRSPYGYTF. This rearrangement joins TRBV12-3 or TRBV12-4 to TRBJ1-2; the D is unclear. This CDR3 is built from 13 residues. The V and J ends lost 6 bases and 5 bases respectively, with 13 bases between them.

The CDR3 coding sequence is TGTGCCAGCAGCTCGTCTAGTCTCCGGTCCTACGAGCAGTACTTC. Protein sequence: CASSSSSLRSYEQYF. The chain joins TRBV7-2 to TRBJ2-7, with D uncertain. V was pared by 4 bases and J by 1 base, with 14 bases between. Per germline, CDR1 SGHTA and CDR2 FQGNSA. The CDR3 has 15 amino acids.